This passage covers 23 T cell receptor beta chains from one sample sequenced in a study of cytotoxic CD8 clonotypes in ibrutinib-treated CLL. Clones were sequenced by immunoSEQ multiplex PCR, and TCRdb holds only the in-frame ones, with some missing. Among over 100,000 clones listed, approximately 85% were seen once. The starting material was PBMCs, obtained after 24 months of ibrutinib treatment. The source is a human donor with chronic lymphocytic leukemia.

The chain combines TRBV7-9 with TRBJ2-5; TRBD2 matches 8 bases. In germline, CDR1 is SEHNR, CDR2 FQNEAQ (reference sequence). The J segment lost 5 bases and the V segment lost 2 bases, leaving 10 bases of the junction unmatched. The CDR3 extends over 16 amino acids. The CDR3: CASSLLSGGLRETQYF. The CDR3 region has the DNA TGTGCCAGCAGCTTACTGAGCGGGGGCCTTAGGGAGACCCAGTACTTC.

The genes are TRBV29-1 and TRBJ2-1, with 9 bases that match TRBD1. Trimming took 5 bases from V and 8 from J; bases not matched to a gene: 1. The CDR3 length is 11 residues. Germline V gene data show CDR1 as SQVTM and CDR2 as ANQGSEA. CDR3: CSVNRGHEQFF. CDR3 in DNA: TGCAGCGTTAACAGGGGGCATGAGCAGTTCTTC.

The chain uses TRBV5-5 and TRBJ1-2; D not certain. The V end was cut by 4 bases, the J end by 6 bases, with 10 bases between. The CDR3 totals 12 residues. Germline lookup yields CDR1 SGHKS and CDR2 YYEKEE (reference sequence). This CDR3 is CASSPLEHGYTF. In nucleotides, the CDR3 is TGTGCCAGCAGCCCTCTTGAGCATGGCTACACCTTC.

The chain is built from TRBV9 and TRBJ2-1, with a possible D match to TRBD2 (6 bases). In germline, CDR1 is SGDLS, CDR2 YYNGEE. V gave up 1 base and J gave up 6 bases, with 11 bases separating them. This CDR3 has 14 residues. In DNA form, the CDR3 reads TGTGCCAGCAGCGTAATGGACTATATCAATGAGCAGTTCTTC. Translation: CASSVMDYINEQFF. The full variable domain, completed using reference TRBV9 and TRBJ2-1, is DSGVTQTPKHLITATGQRVTLRCSPRSGDLSVYWYQQSLDQGLQFLIQYYNGEERAKGNILERFSAQQFPDLHSELNLSSLELGDSALYFCASSVMDYINEQFFGPGTRLTVL.

J is TRBJ2-7 and V is TRBV7-6; unclear D gene. Germline V lookup: CDR1 SGHVS, CDR2 FNYEAQ. The CDR3 consists of 14 residues. V shed 3 bases and J shed 0 bases, with 9 bases lying between them. The CDR3: CASSLAVFSYEQYF. CDR3 DNA: TGTGCCAGCAGCTTGGCAGTCTTCTCCTACGAGCAGTACTTC. Drawing the rest from reference TRBV7-6 and TRBJ2-7, the complete variable domain is GAGVSQSPRYKVTKRGQDVALRCDPISGHVSLYWYRQALGQGPEFLTYFNYEAQQDKSGLPNDRFSAERPEGSISTLTIQRTEQRDSAMYRCASSLAVFSYEQYFGPGTRLTVT.

The chain combines TRBV15 with TRBJ2-1, with D perhaps given as TRBD1 or TRBD2 (5 bases each). The length of the CDR3 is 14 residues. Germline CDR1 LNHNV, CDR2 YYDKDF (reference sequence). With 4 bases removed from V and 7 bases from J, the gap between germline ends came to 14 bases. The DNA of the CDR3 is TGTGCCACCAGCACACCCCTGGGGGAAAATGAGCAGTTCTTC. This gives the protein CATSTPLGENEQFF. Drawing the rest from reference TRBV15 and TRBJ2-1, the complete variable domain is DAMVIQNPRYQVTQFGKPVTLSCSQTLNHNVMYWYQQKSSQAPKLLFHYYDKDFNNEADTPDNFQSRRPNTSFCFLDIRSPGLGDTAMYLCATSTPLGENEQFFGPGTRLTVL.

The DNA of the CDR3 is TGCAGCGTACGCCGAGAAGACCACTCCTACAATGAGCAGTTCTTC. Residues: CSVRREDHSYNEQFF. The chain couples TRBV29-1 to TRBJ2-1; D not resolved. The ends were cut back, 6 bases at V and 0 bases at J, with 15 bases in the middle. The CDR3 length is 15 residues. The germline CDR1 and CDR2 sequences are SQVTM and ANQGSEA.

The V and J genes are TRBV4-1 and TRBJ2-3; 12 positions agree with TRBD1. V shed 3 bases and J 4 bases; nucleotides not matched to a gene: 8. The CDR3 contains 17 residues. Germline V CDR1 and CDR2: MGHRA, YSYEKL. The CDR3 DNA sequence: TGCGCCAGCAGCCAGCCCCCCGGGACAGGGGGCGCAGATACGCAGTATTTT. Translation gives CASSQPPGTGGADTQYF.

V usage is TRBV13 and J usage is TRBJ2-1, with a weak D call TRBD2 (6 bases). Trimming took 4 bases from V and 0 from J, leaving 13 bases between them. Germline V gives CDR1 PRHDT, CDR2 FYEKMQ (reference sequence). CDR3 length equals 16 residues. In nucleotides, the CDR3 is TGTGCCAGCAGCTCCGTAGCGGTGAGCTCCTACAATGAGCAGTTCTTC. Translated, it gives CASSSVAVSSYNEQFF.

The chain links TRBV28 to TRBJ1-1; TRBD1 might be the D (5 bases). The CDR3 runs to 14 residues. V was pared by 7 bases and J by 8 bases, with 20 bases between. Germline lookup yields CDR1 MDHEN and CDR2 SYDVKM. The DNA of the CDR3 is TGTGCCAGCATCACCCCCGGGGGGGAGGGGGAAGCTTTCTTT. Translation: CASITPGGEGEAFF.

The genes are TRBV7-3 and TRBJ2-2, with TRBD1 as a possible D gene (5 bases). The CDR3 covers 15 residues. V was clipped by 5 bases and J by 4 bases, with 14 bases between them. Germline CDR1 reads SGHTA; CDR2 reads FQGTGA. CDR3 coding DNA: TGTGCCAGCAGCCCCCGCTTGGGGCTCACCGGGGAGCTGTTTTTT. This codes for CASSPRLGLTGELFF.

The chain combines TRBV28 with TRBJ1-3; D ambiguous. Germline lookup yields CDR1 MDHEN and CDR2 SYDVKM. This CDR3 has 13 residues. Trimming removed 7 bases at V and 2 bases at J, with 9 bases between. The CDR3 DNA reads TGTGCCAGCATTGGGAATCCTGGAAACACCATATATTTT. This translates into CASIGNPGNTIYF.

This clone has more than one count but fewer than ten. The rearrangement joins TRBV27 to TRBJ2-7, with a tentative D call TRBD2 (5 bases). CDR3 length: 13 amino acids. The V gene lost 11 bases and the J gene lost 4 bases, with 18 bases spanning the gap. The germline gives CDR1 MNHEY, CDR2 SMNVEV (reference sequence). CDR3 sequence: CAPVRPGEYEQYF. CDR3 bases: TGTGCCCCAGTACGGCCCGGGGAATACGAGCAGTACTTC.

The gene calls are TRBV21-1 and TRBJ2-3; no DNA check was done on the table's D call, TRBD2. TRBV21-1 represents a pseudogene. The CDR3 sequence is 16 residues long. For the CDR3, the DNA is TGTGCCAGCAGCACGTCTAGCGGGTCTAGCACAGATACGCAGTATTTT. Protein sequence: CASSTSSGSSTDTQYF.

The rearrangement links TRBV12-5 to TRBJ2-3, with 10 nucleotides matching TRBD1. V lost 4 bases, J lost 4 bases, and 5 bases stayed unmatched. The germline gives CDR1 LGHNT, CDR2 FRNRAP. The CDR3 is 15 amino acids. The CDR3 nucleotides are TGTGCTAGTGGTTCATCCGGGACAGGGGCAGATACGCAGTATTTT. Its protein is CASGSSGTGADTQYF.

The chain is built from TRBV10-3 and TRBJ2-5; D gene ambiguous. V lost 1 base to trimming and J lost 3 bases, with 3 bases between them. Germline CDR1 reads ENHRY; CDR2 reads SYGVKD. This CDR3 spans 12 amino acids. The CDR3 bases are TGTGCCATCAGTGAGTTAAAAGAGACCCAGTACTTC. This codes for CAISELKETQYF.

V is TRBV27 and J is TRBJ2-7; D gene ambiguous. This CDR3 is 16 amino acids long. Trimming removed 3 bases from V and 3 bases from J, with 18 bases in between. Germline CDR1 reads MNHEY; CDR2 reads SMNVEV (reference sequence). CDR3 in DNA: TGTGCCAGCAGTTTCTCGGTCGTAGGCAGGCGCTACGAGCAGTACTTC. Amino acid sequence: CASSFSVVGRRYEQYF.

The V gene is TRBV5-8, the J gene TRBJ2-5; D is undetermined. The CDR3 is 17 amino acids. Per the germline V gene, CDR1 is SGHTS and CDR2 is YDEGEE. The V gene lost 0 bases and the J gene lost 5 bases, with 20 bases spanning the gap. The CDR3 sequence is CASSLGDGSSMWETQYF. Here the CDR3 DNA reads TGTGCCAGCAGCTTGGGGGATGGGTCTTCAATGTGGGAGACCCAGTACTTC.

The chain carries TRBV6-1 and TRBJ1-2, with a weak D call TRBD1 (6 bases). CDR1 and CDR2 from the germline V gene are MNHNS and SASEGT. The V and J ends lost 5 bases and 8 bases respectively, with 18 bases between them. This CDR3 has 14 residues. CDR3 sequence: CASSFLPLQGGYTF. For the CDR3, the DNA is TGTGCCAGCAGTTTTTTGCCCTTGCAGGGGGGCTACACCTTC.

This clone was observed a few times. The junction differs from germline at one of its ends, possibly a read error. The chain recombines TRBV27 with TRBJ1-1; 7 nucleotides match TRBD1. This CDR3 contains 15 residues. Germline V gene lookup returns CDR1 MNHEY and CDR2 SMNVEV (reference sequence). DNA for the CDR3: TGTGCCAGCAGTTCACTTAACAGGGGTGGCTTTTCCCATTTTTTT. The encoded protein is CASSSLNRGGFSHFF.

This clone came up once. The V and J genes are TRBV7-2 and TRBJ2-5, with 9 bases identical to TRBD2. J was trimmed by 5 bases and V by 7 bases; bases with no gene match: 17. The CDR3 loop spans 17 amino acids. Germline values: CDR1 SGHTA, CDR2 FQGNSA. The CDR3 loop is CASTSQGLAGFGETQYF. The CDR3 nucleotides are TGTGCCAGCACCTCCCAGGGGCTAGCGGGATTTGGGGAGACCCAGTACTTC.

This chain joins TRBV4-2 and TRBJ2-7; unclear D gene. Trimming took off 3 bases at V and 2 bases at J, with 11 bases between the two ends. The CDR3 extends over 14 amino acids. The germline V gene has CDR1 LGHNA and CDR2 YNFKEQ. The CDR3 sequence is CASSQKGRTYEQYF. The CDR3, as DNA: TGTGCCAGCAGCCAGAAGGGCAGAACCTACGAGCAGTACTTC.

The chain couples TRBV11-2 to TRBJ1-1, with a tentative D call TRBD1 (6 bases). CDR3 length: 16 residues. The germline gives CDR1 SGHAT, CDR2 FQNNGV. V lost 3 bases and J lost 4, with 18 bases in between. The CDR3 sequence: CASSFILGGASTEAFF. CDR3 sequence (DNA): TGTGCCAGCAGCTTCATTCTCGGGGGCGCTTCCACTGAAGCTTTCTTT. Combining the CDR3 with reference TRBV11-2 and TRBJ1-1 gives the whole variable domain EAGVAQSPRYKIIEKRQSVAFWCNPISGHATLYWYQQILGQGPKLLIQFQNNGVVDDSQLPKDRFSAERLKGVDSTLKIQPAKLEDSAVYLCASSFILGGASTEAFFGQGTRLTVV.